Listed below are T cell receptor beta chains from one sample, sequenced in a study of CD8+ T cells in alopecia areata. Some clones are missing from TCRdb's copy, which holds only in-frame ones; the method was immunoSEQ multiplex PCR. The sample yields 95,000 to 100,000 clones, 60% seen once. Specimen: CD8+ T cells sorted from blood, collected at approximately week 60, from a patient treated with tofacitinib. These receptors all stem from a human donor with alopecia areata. CDR3s include the opening cysteine and the closing phenylalanine or tryptophan. Each record gives: D gene, clone size, J gene, V gene, CDR3 protein, CDR3 DNA. D genes are given only for firm matches. Not every row has a clone size; where given, it reads once, few, many or a size class.

NA	NA	TRBJ2-3	TRBV29-1	CSVSGGDRTDTQYF	TGCAGCGTTAGTGGAGGGGATCGCACAGATACGCAGTATTTT
NA	NA	TRBJ2-1	TRBV7-9	CASRPTSTPHNEQFF	TGTGCCAGCAGACCCACATCTACTCCGCACAATGAGCAGTTCTTC
NA	NA	TRBJ1-5	TRBV9	CASSVAGGRNQPQHF	TGTGCCAGCAGCGTAGCCGGGGGCCGCAATCAGCCCCAGCATTTT
NA	NA	TRBJ2-5	TRBV25-1	CASSEINGVQETQYF	TGTGCCAGCAGTGAAATTAACGGGGTTCAGGAGACCCAGTACTTC
TRBD1	once	TRBJ2-7	TRBV13	CASSPGTAYEQYF	TGTGCCAGCAGCCCCGGGACAGCCTACGAGCAGTACTTC
NA	NA	TRBJ2-7	TRBV29-1	CSVEGSPGGSQVYEQYF	TGCAGCGTTGAAGGGTCGCCGGGTGGGTCACAGGTCTACGAGCAGTACTTC
TRBD1	few	TRBJ1-5	TRBV7-9	CASSSQGANQPQHF	TGTGCCAGCAGCTCACAGGGGGCGAATCAGCCCCAGCATTTT
NA	NA	TRBJ1-5	TRBV4-1	CASSQDLGPTEPQHF	TGCGCCAGCAGCCAAGATCTTGGTCCCACGGAGCCCCAGCATTTT
NA	NA	TRBJ1-5	TRBV27	CASSLDRYNQPQHF	TGTGCCAGCAGCCTTGACAGATACAATCAGCCCCAGCATTTT
NA	NA	TRBJ1-2	TRBV6-5	CASSPGEYYGYTF	TGTGCCAGCAGCCCAGGGGAGTACTATGGCTACACCTTC
NA	NA	TRBJ2-7	TRBV5-1	CASSLGYEQYF	TGCGCCAGCAGCCTGGGCTACGAGCAGTACTTC
NA	NA	TRBJ2-7	TRBV19	CASSIYDGPYEQYF	TGTGCCAGTAGTATTTATGACGGCCCCTACGAGCAGTACTTC
NA	NA	TRBJ1-2	TRBV29-1	CSVKGSGGYGYTF	TGCAGCGTTAAAGGATCGGGCGGCTATGGCTACACCTTC
NA	NA	TRBJ2-5	TRBV14	CASSQEVYQETQYF	TGTGCCAGCAGCCAAGAGGTCTATCAAGAGACCCAGTACTTC
TRBD1	once	TRBJ2-7	TRBV7-2	CASSGEDRGEYEQYF	TGTGCCAGCAGCGGGGAGGACAGGGGAGAGTACGAGCAGTACTTC
NA	few	TRBJ1-2	TRBV6-1	CASSEGGYRVSVDYGYTF	TGTGCCAGCAGTGAAGGGGGATACAGGGTCTCTGTGGACTATGGCTACACCTTC
TRBD2	NA	TRBJ2-1	TRBV13	CASSTLAGGGNEQFF	TGTGCCAGCAGCACCTTAGCGGGGGGTGGCAATGAGCAGTTCTTC
NA	few	TRBJ1-5	TRBV7-9	CASSLDRAGQPQHF	TGTGCCAGCAGCTTAGACAGGGCTGGTCAGCCCCAGCATTTT
NA	NA	TRBJ2-2	TRBV29-1	CSVDGDTGELFF	TGCAGCGTTGACGGGGACACCGGGGAGCTGTTTTTT
NA	few	TRBJ1-3	TRBV7-2	CASSPLDQGIGNTIYF	TGTGCCAGCAGCCCCCTGGACCAGGGAATTGGAAACACCATATATTTT
TRBD1	few	TRBJ2-7	TRBV19	CASASGTGPYEQYF	TGTGCCAGTGCATCCGGGACAGGGCCCTACGAGCAGTACTTC
NA	NA	TRBJ1-4	TRBV4-1	CASTWSLNEKLFF	TGCGCCAGCACATGGTCTCTTAATGAAAAACTGTTTTTT
NA	few	TRBJ2-5	TRBV27	CASSLSTGQETQYF	TGTGCCAGCAGTTTATCTACAGGGCAAGAGACCCAGTACTTC
NA	NA	TRBJ2-7	TRBV30	CAWSGLEQYF	TGTGCCTGGAGTGGTCTTGAGCAGTACTTC
NA	NA	TRBJ2-3	TRBV6-1	CASSEESGPVF	TGTGCCAGCAGTGAAGAGAGCGGTCCCGTTTTT
TRBD2	NA	TRBJ2-2	TRBV4-2	CASSQVYSAGGLALINTGELFF	TGTGCCAGCAGCCAAGTATATTCGGCGGGGGGGCTCGCCCTAATTAACACCGGGGAGCTGTTTTTT
TRBD1	NA	TRBJ1-2	TRBV12-5	CASELQGVDGYTF	TGTGCTAGTGAGCTACAGGGGGTGGATGGCTACACCTTC
NA	NA	TRBJ2-2	TRBV5-5	CASSSLMKRANTGELFF	TGTGCCAGCAGCAGCTTAATGAAGCGGGCGAACACCGGGGAGCTGTTTTTT
NA	NA	TRBJ2-1	TRBV27	CASSLGGTYNEQFF	TGTGCCAGCAGTTTAGGGGGGACATACAATGAGCAGTTCTTC
NA	NA	TRBJ2-7	TRBV7-8	CASKGPSPFEQYF	TGTGCCAGCAAAGGGCCCAGTCCCTTCGAGCAGTACTTC
TRBD1	NA	TRBJ1-4	TRBV14	CASSFGQGFGEKLFF	TGTGCCAGCAGTTTTGGACAGGGCTTTGGTGAAAAACTGTTTTTT
NA	once	TRBJ1-2	TRBV19	CASSAGPLNPDTF	TGTGCCAGTAGTGCCGGACCGCTTAACCCCGACACCTTC
NA	few	TRBJ1-5	TRBV6-4	CASSPILTRNQPQHF	TGTGCCAGCAGTCCGATACTTACACGCAATCAGCCCCAGCATTTT